The 15 T cell receptor beta chains below all came from one sample that was sequenced in a study of blood T cell repertoires in COVID-19. The method was immunoSEQ multiplex PCR; TCRdb's version includes in-frame clones alone and lacks a portion of them. The sample consists of over 250,000 clones, 80% to 85% of them appearing once. The source material was PBMCs or T cells enriched from blood (not recorded which). The receptors derive from a man aged 35 to 55 who had been exposed to COVID-19.

This clone was recorded once. The chain recombines TRBV11-2 with TRBJ2-3; 10 nucleotides align to TRBD1. After removal of 5 bases from V and 3 bases from J, the junction contained 17 bases not matched to a gene. This CDR3 is 19 amino acids long. Germline V CDR1 and CDR2: SGHAT, FQNNGV. CDR3: CASSTWDRGGFVFTDTQYF. CDR3 coding DNA: TGTGCCAGCAGCACCTGGGACAGGGGAGGTTTTGTATTTACAGATACGCAGTATTTT.

The rearrangement joins TRBV4-2 to TRBJ1-3; a weak D match, TRBD1 (5 bases). The CDR3 loop spans 15 amino acids. Germline CDR1 and CDR2: LGHNA and YNFKEQ. Trimming took 2 bases from V and 7 from J, leaving 15 bases between them. In DNA, the CDR3 is TGTGCCAGCAGCCAAACGGTGCAGGGAGGGAACACCATATATTTT. Protein product: CASSQTVQGGNTIYF.

V is TRBV7-6 and J is TRBJ2-7, with 8 bases aligning to TRBD2. CDR3 length: 17 amino acids. V gave up 0 bases and J gave up 0 bases; unmatched junction bases: 7. Germline-derived CDR1 and CDR2 are SGHVS and FNYEAQ. This chain's CDR3 is CASSLALETSVSYEQYF. CDR3 in DNA: TGTGCCAGCAGCTTAGCCCTAGAGACTAGCGTCTCCTACGAGCAGTACTTC.

This rearrangement joins TRBV25-1 to TRBJ2-7; no clear D. V was cut by 3 bases and J by 7 bases, with 7 bases left in between. CDR1 is MGHDK, CDR2 SYGVNS, per germline. This CDR3 comprises 11 residues. In DNA form, the CDR3 reads TGTGCCAGCAGTGAGGGCCAGGAGCAGTACTTC. Encoded protein: CASSEGQEQYF.

This chain's CDR3 is CASTSLPSNEQFF. The CDR3 coding sequence is TGTGCCAGCACCAGTCTTCCATCCAATGAGCAGTTCTTC. The V call is TRBV7-3, the J call TRBJ2-1; D is undetermined. This CDR3 contains 13 residues. Germline CDR1 and CDR2: SGHTA and FQGTGA. Trimming pared 7 bases from V and 6 bases from J, leaving 13 bases between.

CDR3 residues: CASRDYSNQPQHF. CDR3 nucleotide sequence: TGTGCCAGCAGAGACTATAGCAATCAGCCCCAGCATTTT. The chain has TRBV6-5 and TRBJ1-5; D ambiguous. V lost 6 bases and J 0 bases, leaving 6 bases between the germline ends. There are 13 residues in the CDR3. The germline V gene encodes CDR1 MNHEY and CDR2 SVGAGI.

In this sample, this clone turned up a few times. The chain is built from TRBV12-5 and TRBJ2-3; 9 bases map to TRBD1. Germline CDR1 reads LGHNT; CDR2 reads FRNRAP. The CDR3 is 15 residues long. V lost 5 bases, J lost 2 bases, and 5 bases stayed unmatched. Here the CDR3 DNA reads TGTGCTAGTGGTCTCGGGACAGGGCTCACAGATACGCAGTATTTT. Amino acids: CASGLGTGLTDTQYF.

The rearrangement uses TRBV12-3 or TRBV12-4 and TRBJ1-1; D unclear. The CDR3 sequence is 12 residues long. Trimming took 8 bases from V and 6 from J, leaving 13 bases between them. For the CDR3, the DNA is TGTGCCAGCGCCCAGTCCCTCCCTGAAGCTTTCTTT. Encoded protein: CASAQSLPEAFF.

The chain is built from TRBV28 and TRBJ1-1; 8 bases line up with TRBD1. The CDR3 consists of 12 residues. Germline loops: CDR1 MDHEN, CDR2 SYDVKM. The V gene end was trimmed by 8 bases and the J gene end by 7 bases; junction bases not matched to a gene: 6. The CDR3 loop is CASLQGAIEAFF. Written as DNA, the CDR3 is TGTGCCAGCCTTCAGGGGGCGATTGAAGCTTTCTTT.

The chain employs TRBV10-3 and TRBJ2-3, with 7 positions matching TRBD1. This CDR3 is built from 12 residues. The V segment lost 11 bases and the J segment 4 bases; nucleotides outside the gene matches: 6. CDR1 and CDR2 (germline): ENHRY, SYGVKD. The DNA of the CDR3 is TGTGCCGTAACCCAGGGGGCAGATACGCAGTATTTT. It is translated as CAVTQGADTQYF.

The chain is built from TRBV6-9 and TRBJ2-1; 11 bases line up with TRBD2. Germline values: CDR1 MNHGY, CDR2 SVAAGI. The CDR3 totals 18 residues. After removal of 6 bases from V and 6 bases from J, the junction contained 16 bases not matched to a gene. The CDR3 nucleotides read TGTGCCAGCAGACTCCAACCCTCGGGACTAGCGGATCGCAATGAGCAGTTCTTC. It translates to CASRLQPSGLADRNEQFF.

The CDR3 is CSAGQSNYEQYF. The CDR3 coding sequence is TGCAGCGCCGGACAGAGTAACTACGAGCAGTACTTC. The rearrangement joins TRBV29-1 to TRBJ2-7; tentatively, D is TRBD1 (6 bases). The CDR3 length is 12 residues. The germline V gene encodes CDR1 SQVTM and CDR2 ANQGSEA. V was clipped by 7 bases and J by 3 bases, with 13 bases between them.

This chain connects TRBV3-1 (or the pseudogene TRBV3-2) to TRBJ1-4, with D possibly being TRBD1 (6 bases). Trimming cost V 4 bases and J 4 bases, with 10 bases left between them. This CDR3 is built from 14 residues. CDR1 and CDR2 (germline): LGHDT, YNNKEL (reference sequence). CDR3 sequence (DNA): TGTGCCAGCAGCCGGACAGATAATAATGAAAAACTGTTTTTT. Translation gives CASSRTDNNEKLFF.

The chain links TRBV5-4 to TRBJ2-7, with D possibly TRBD1 on 5 matching bases. Germline V gives CDR1 SGHNT, CDR2 YYREEE (reference sequence). V was shortened by 4 bases and J by 3 bases, with 8 bases between the two germline ends. This CDR3 has 12 residues. The CDR3 bases are TGTGCCAGCAGCCAGGGCCTCTACGAGCAGTACTTC. Residues: CASSQGLYEQYF.

A single count supports this clone. The chain employs TRBV21-1 and TRBJ1-1; TRBD1, as called in the table, went unchecked against the DNA. TRBV21-1 is a pseudogene segment. This CDR3 has 14 residues. CDR3 bases: TGTGCCGGGTCCTATGATGGACAGGAAACTGAAGCTTTCTTT. Translated, it gives CAGSYDGQETEAFF.